This TCR beta chain is from a study of T cell repertoires in cytomegalovirus infection. Study in general: Matching HLA type and CMV infection were both indicated by public TCR beta signatures. Broader study findings: Individuals carrying CMV plus the relevant HLA were identified by cumulative frequency of public TCR beta families. HLA-C-restricted CMV-specific TCR beta clonotypes were dominant in the ex vivo response.

TCRdb passed the reads through MiXCR, listing each CDR3 protein once. The table has around 630,000 distinct CDR3 sequences, approximately 25% seen once. This clonotype showed up just a few times. What it binds is unknown. Sequencing input: CD8+ T cells from PBMCs. This clonotype was obtained from a human donor in good health (CMV status not recorded). Some clones in this sample may be carry-over from other donors' samples.

This CDR3 is CSVADRRSVYEQYF. The CDR3 DNA reads TGCAGCGTGGCCGATCGGCGATCGGTATACGAGCAGTACTTC. V gene TRBV29-1 combines with J gene TRBJ2-7, with unresolved D. CDR1 SQVTM and CDR2 ANQGSEA come from the germline V gene. CDR3 length: 14 residues. The V gene lost 6 bases and the J gene lost 4 bases, with 19 bases spanning the gap.